The 23 T cell receptor beta chains below were found in one sample sequenced in a study of Ad26.COV2.S vaccination and SARS-CoV-2 variants. Sequencing used immunoSEQ multiplex PCR; TCRdb keeps in-frame clones, though not all of them. The data show around 450,000 clones, around 90% seen once. Treatment denoted: roughly 19 received Ad26.COV2.S at low or high dose, single or two shots; 5 received placebo; per-sample allocation not given. Sampling took place 63 days after the first vaccine or placebo injection. The sequencing here drew on peripheral blood, taken in a trial of Ad26.COV2.S vaccine versus placebo. Receptor source: a person aged 18-65 years who received the Ad26.COV2.S COVID-19 vaccine or a placebo.

The chain uses TRBV9 and TRBJ2-1, with TRBD2 matching 7 bases. This CDR3 spans 16 amino acids. Germline lookup yields CDR1 SGDLS and CDR2 YYNGEE. V dropped 1 base and J dropped 3; count of bases not matched to a gene: 7. The CDR3 loop is CASSVLLLADYNEQFF. The DNA of the CDR3 is TGTGCCAGCAGCGTACTCCTGCTAGCGGACTACAATGAGCAGTTCTTC.

The gene calls are TRBV28 and TRBJ2-7; D ambiguous. The germline gives CDR1 MDHEN, CDR2 SYDVKM. V was pared by 6 bases and J by 1 base, with 10 bases between. The CDR3 is made up of 13 amino acids. The DNA of the CDR3 is TGTGCCAGCAGACCCCCACAGTCCTACGAGCAGTACTTC. Protein sequence: CASRPPQSYEQYF.

In DNA, the CDR3 is TGTGCCAGCAGTTTAATCAGGGGGCTCAACAATGAGCAGTTCTTC. It translates to CASSLIRGLNNEQFF. The rearrangement joins TRBV28 to TRBJ2-1; the match to TRBD1 covers 8 bases. The V gene's germline CDR1 is MDHEN and CDR2 SYDVKM. V lost 2 bases, J lost 5 bases, and 5 bases stayed unmatched. This CDR3 region has 15 residues.

The chain carries TRBV24-1 and TRBJ1-2; perhaps TRBD1 as D (5 bases). V lost 6 bases and J lost 7, with 20 bases in between. CDR3 length: 15 amino acids. Germline loops: CDR1 KGHDR, CDR2 SFDVKD. The CDR3 here is CATSKSGVGFAGYTF. Written as DNA, the CDR3 is TGTGCCACCAGTAAATCGGGGGTCGGATTCGCTGGCTACACCTTC.

V and J are TRBV5-1 and TRBJ1-1; tentative D call: TRBD1 (5 bases). Trimming shortened V by 1 base and J by 0 bases, and 7 bases separated the two germline ends. The CDR3 is made up of 14 amino acids. CDR1 is SGHRS, CDR2 YFSETQ, per germline. The CDR3 DNA reads TGCGCCAGCAGCTTGTCAGGGATGAACACTGAAGCTTTCTTT. As protein: CASSLSGMNTEAFF.

J is TRBJ2-7 and V is TRBV9, with D tentatively TRBD1 (5 bases). Trimming pared 4 bases from V and 1 base from J, leaving 12 bases between. Germline V gene lookup returns CDR1 SGDLS and CDR2 YYNGEE. This CDR3 spans 14 amino acids. CDR3 amino acids: CASSTGHRSYEQYF. The CDR3 DNA sequence: TGTGCCAGCAGCACAGGTCACAGGTCCTACGAGCAGTACTTC.

This clone was seen just once. Different DNA sequences within this sample yield the same CDR3. The gene calls are TRBV18 and TRBJ1-5; no firm D call. The CDR3 runs 14 residues. The V gene lost 3 bases and the J gene lost 4 bases, with 10 bases spanning the gap. Germline CDR1 KGHSH, CDR2 LQKENI. The CDR3 loop is CASSPLGRNQPQHF. CDR3 DNA sequence: TGTGCCAGCTCACCTTTGGGTCGGAATCAGCCCCAGCATTTT.

V usage is TRBV7-6 and J usage is TRBJ2-7, with a tentative D call TRBD2 (5 bases). CDR1 SGHVS and CDR2 FNYEAQ come from the germline V gene. V shed 0 bases and J shed 7 bases, with 10 bases lying between them. The CDR3 sequence is 13 residues long. The CDR3 spells CASSLAGIGEQYF. The CDR3 region has the DNA TGTGCCAGCAGCTTAGCCGGGATAGGGGAGCAGTACTTC.

The rearrangement uses TRBV7-9 and TRBJ1-3; D not resolved. Germline lookup yields CDR1 SEHNR and CDR2 FQNEAQ (reference sequence). Trimming removed 7 bases at V and 0 bases at J, with 7 bases between. The CDR3 contains 13 residues. CDR3 protein: CASTPPSGNTIYF. The CDR3 DNA sequence: TGTGCCAGCACCCCCCCCTCTGGAAACACCATATATTTT.

The chain combines TRBV10-2 with TRBJ2-5, with 7 positions matching TRBD1. The ends lost 6 bases at V and 5 bases at J; junction bases unmatched: 6. Germline CDR1 reads WSHSY; CDR2 reads SAAADI. The CDR3 runs 13 residues. This CDR3 reads CASSLTGRETQYF. DNA for the CDR3: TGCGCCAGCAGCCTGACAGGGCGGGAGACCCAGTACTTC.

The gene calls are TRBV29-1 and TRBJ1-5, with TRBD1 matching 7 bases. V was clipped by 7 bases and J by 4 bases; unmatched bases: 7. Germline V CDR1 and CDR2: SQVTM, ANQGSEA. The CDR3 totals 13 residues. CDR3 in DNA: TGCAGCGCCGCGACAGGGAGTAATCAGCCCCAGCATTTT. Translated, it gives CSAATGSNQPQHF. The full variable domain, in which reference TRBV29-1 and TRBJ1-5 provide the parts outside the CDR3, is SAVISQKPSRDICQRGTSLTIQCQVDSQVTMMFWYRQQPGQSLTLIATANQGSEATYESGFVIDKFPISRPNLTFSTLTVSNMSPEDSSIYLCSAATGSNQPQHFGDGTRLSIL.

A remark on this clone: Other DNA sequences in the same sample also yield this CDR3. The chain combines TRBV7-9 with TRBJ2-1; D unresolved. This CDR3 has 12 residues. Germline-derived CDR1 and CDR2 are SEHNR and FQNEAQ (reference sequence). The V end was cut by 5 bases, the J end by 3 bases, with 5 bases between. The CDR3: CASSLDYNEQFF. The CDR3 DNA is TGTGCCAGCAGCCTGGACTACAATGAGCAGTTCTTC. The full variable domain, with the rest looked up from reference TRBV7-9 and TRBJ2-1, is DTGVSQNPRHKITKRGQNVTFRCDPISEHNRLYWYRQTLGQGPEFLTYFQNEAQLEKSRLLSDRFSAERPKGSFSTLEIQRTEQGDSAMYLCASSLDYNEQFFGPGTRLTVL.

V gene TRBV13 combines with J gene TRBJ1-1; no clear D. There are 11 residues in the CDR3. V lost 3 bases and J 6 bases, leaving 5 bases between the germline ends. Germline CDR1 reads PRHDT; CDR2 reads FYEKMQ (reference sequence). The CDR3 protein is CASSFRAEAFF. In DNA form, the CDR3 reads TGTGCCAGCAGCTTCCGGGCTGAAGCTTTCTTT.

V and J are TRBV7-6 and TRBJ2-5; 10 bases line up with TRBD2. This CDR3 contains 16 residues. Germline V lookup: CDR1 SGHVS, CDR2 FNYEAQ. The J segment lost 1 base and the V segment lost 1 base, leaving 3 bases of the junction unmatched. In DNA form, the CDR3 reads TGTGCCAGCAGCTTAGTAGCGGGAGGAATCCAAGAGACCCAGTACTTC. Encoded protein: CASSLVAGGIQETQYF.

This clone has just a few counts. The CDR3 DNA is TGTGCCAGCAGCCGGGACAGGGCCACTGAAGCTTTCTTT. It yields the protein CASSRDRATEAFF. V gene TRBV4-2 combines with J gene TRBJ1-1, with TRBD1 matching 9 bases. V gave up 4 bases and J gave up 4 bases; unmatched junction bases: 1. Germline V lookup: CDR1 LGHNA, CDR2 YNFKEQ. The CDR3 loop spans 13 amino acids.

The rearrangement uses TRBV2 and TRBJ1-2; D call uncertain. The germline gives CDR1 SNHLY, CDR2 FYNNEI. The CDR3 extends over 12 amino acids. V gave up 2 bases and J gave up 6 bases, with 7 bases separating them. CDR3 nucleotide sequence: TGTGCCAGCAGTGAAATACGGGATGGCTACACCTTC. Encoded protein: CASSEIRDGYTF.

This chain connects TRBV30 to TRBJ2-1; no reliable D call. The V end was cut by 3 bases, the J end by 0 bases, with 6 bases between. CDR1 GTSNPN and CDR2 SVGIG come from the germline V gene (reference sequence). CDR3 length equals 13 residues. The CDR3 DNA sequence: TGTGCCTGGAGAACCAGCTCCTACAATGAGCAGTTCTTC. This codes for CAWRTSSYNEQFF.

The chain carries TRBV7-2 and TRBJ2-7; 8 bases line up with TRBD2. There are 14 residues in the CDR3. V was pared by 3 bases and J by 3 bases, with 4 bases of the junction left unmatched. Germline V gives CDR1 SGHTA, CDR2 FQGNSA. CDR3 loop: CASSFREGIYEQYF. CDR3 bases: TGTGCCAGCAGCTTTCGGGAGGGAATCTACGAGCAGTACTTC.

Notes on this clone: Other DNA sequences in the same sample also yield this CDR3. The chain combines TRBV11-2 with TRBJ2-5; D is undetermined. This CDR3 has 11 amino acids. The V and J ends lost 1 base and 4 bases respectively, with 1 base between them. Germline V lookup: CDR1 SGHAT, CDR2 FQNNGV. DNA of the CDR3: TGTGCCAGCAGCTTAGGAGAGACCCAGTACTTC. It translates to CASSLGETQYF.

This clone has only one observation. The chain is built from TRBV27 and TRBJ1-4, with no clear D. There are 13 residues in the CDR3. Germline V gene data show CDR1 as MNHEY and CDR2 as SMNVEV (reference sequence). Trimming removed 6 bases from V and 0 bases from J, with 5 bases in between. The chain's CDR3 is CASSRTTNEKLFF. For the CDR3, the DNA is TGTGCCAGCAGCCGAACAACTAATGAAAAACTGTTTTTT. The whole variable domain, remainder taken from reference TRBV27 and TRBJ1-4, is EAQVTQNPRYLITVTGKKLTVTCSQNMNHEYMSWYRQDPGLGLRQIYYSMNVEVTDKGDVPEGYKVSRKEKRNFPLILESPSPNQTSLYFCASSRTTNEKLFFGSGTQLSVL.

V and J are TRBV2 and TRBJ1-1; a weak D match, TRBD1 (6 bases). Germline loops: CDR1 SNHLY, CDR2 FYNNEI. This CDR3 comprises 12 residues. The CDR3 protein is CASDKGGTEAFF. For the CDR3, the DNA is TGTGCTTCGGACAAGGGGGGGACTGAAGCTTTCTTT.

The V call is TRBV7-2, the J call TRBJ2-7, with TRBD2 identical over 8 bases. V shed 5 bases, J shed 0 bases, and the junction held 12 bases outside the gene matches. Germline-derived CDR1 and CDR2 are SGHTA and FQGNSA. This CDR3 is 17 amino acids long. The CDR3: CASSASLAGWGSYEQYF. The CDR3 bases are TGTGCCAGCAGCGCGTCTCTAGCGGGCTGGGGCTCCTACGAGCAGTACTTC. The complete variable domain, with remaining parts taken from reference TRBV7-2 and TRBJ2-7, reads GAGVSQSPSNKVTEKGKDVELRCDPISGHTALYWYRQSLGQGLEFLIYFQGNSAPDKSGLPSDRFSAERTGGSVSTLTIQRTQQEDSAVYLCASSASLAGWGSYEQYFGPGTRLTVT.

This chain uses TRBV2 with TRBJ1-4; D call uncertain. The V and J ends lost 6 bases and 8 bases respectively, with 13 bases between them. This CDR3 comprises 13 residues. The V gene's germline CDR1 is SNHLY and CDR2 FYNNEI. The CDR3, as DNA: TGTGCCAGCAGAAGTACACGTTGGGAAAAACTGTTTTTT. It specifies CASRSTRWEKLFF.